Listed below are T cell receptor beta chains from one sample, sequenced in a study of CD8+ T cells in alopecia areata. Generated by immunoSEQ multiplex PCR, the TCRdb table keeps only in-frame clones and is missing some. Of 220,000 or so clones in the sample, 50% to 60% are singletons; the top ten hold under 0.5%. The sequenced sample was CD4+ T cells sorted from blood, obtained at week 0. The receptor source for this set is a human donor with alopecia areata. The CDR3 runs from the conserved cysteine through the conserved F or W. D genes are given only for firm matches. The size of a clone is reported for some rows only, either as once, few or many, or as a class for expanded clones.

>TRBV5-1|-|-|TRBJ2-7
TGCGCCAGCAGCTTACAGGGTTGGACCTACGAGCAGTACTTC
CASSLQGWTYEQYF
>TRBV30|-|-|TRBJ1-1
TGTGCCTGGAGTGTACGGATGAACACTGAAGCTTTCTTT
CAWSVRMNTEAFF
>TRBV4-1|few|TRBD2|TRBJ2-1
TGCGCCAGCAGCCAAATTAGCGGGCTCTACAATGAGCAGTTCTTC
CASSQISGLYNEQFF
>TRBV30|-|-|TRBJ1-1
TGTGCCTGGAGTGTATTGGGGAAAGGAACTGAAGCTTTCTTT
CAWSVLGKGTEAFF
>TRBV30|few|-|TRBJ1-1
TGTGCCTGGAGTAAACCCGGCATCCTTGAAGCTTTCTTT
CAWSKPGILEAFF
>TRBV30|-|-|TRBJ1-5
TGTGCCTGGCAGGGGTCTCGGAATCAGCCCCAGCATTTT
CAWQGSRNQPQHF
>TRBV9|-|-|TRBJ2-1
TGTGCCAGCAGCGTAGCTACCGGAAACTACAATGAGCAGTTCTTC
CASSVATGNYNEQFF
>TRBV5-1|-|TRBD1|TRBJ2-7
TGCGCCAGCAGTTCGAGGGGACAGGGAACCTACGAGCAGTACTTC
CASSSRGQGTYEQYF
>TRBV29-1|-|TRBD2|TRBJ2-2
TGCAGCGTTGGGACTAGGTTGACCGGGGAGCTGTTTTTT
CSVGTRLTGELFF
>TRBV6-6|-|-|TRBJ1-6
TGTGCCAGCAGCCATCCCAGGGCAGACGGTTCACCCCTCCACTTT
CASSHPRADGSPLHF
>TRBV2|-|-|TRBJ2-5
TGTGCCAGCACCCTGAGTATCTGGGAGACCCAGTACTTC
CASTLSIWETQYF
>TRBV5-6|-|-|TRBJ2-7
TGTGCCAGCACGCAGGGCTATACCTACGAGCAGTACTTC
CASTQGYTYEQYF
>TRBV4-1|-|TRBD1|TRBJ1-1
TGCGCCAGCAGCACCCCCTGGGACAGCCTAAACACTGAAGCTTTCTTT
CASSTPWDSLNTEAFF
>TRBV30|-|-|TRBJ1-5
TGTGCCTGGAGTCTCGTAGGCGGCTCTAGCAATCAGCCCCAGCATTTT
CAWSLVGGSSNQPQHF
>TRBV29-1|-|TRBD1|TRBJ1-6
TGCAGCGTTCCTGGACAGGGGAGTTCACCCCTCCACTTT
CSVPGQGSSPLHF
>TRBV4-2|-|-|TRBJ2-3
TGTGCCAGCAGCCAAGATTTTGGGGCGTTGGGAGATACGCAGTATTTT
CASSQDFGALGDTQYF
>TRBV5-1|once|TRBD1|TRBJ2-7
TGCGCCAGCAGCTGGGGACAGTCCTACGAGCAGTACTTC
CASSWGQSYEQYF
>TRBV9|-|-|TRBJ2-5
TGTGCCAGCAGCGTAGAGGGATTTCTCCCAACTTTGGAGACCCAGTACTTC
CASSVEGFLPTLETQYF
>TRBV5-4|-|-|TRBJ1-1
TGTGCCACCTCTACGAGGACAGATACTGAAGCTTTCTTT
CATSTRTDTEAFF
>TRBV6-5|-|-|TRBJ1-2
TGTGCCAGCAGTTACAGCGCTTGGAGCCCTAACTATGGCTACACCTTC
CASSYSAWSPNYGYTF
>TRBV7-9|-|TRBD1|TRBJ1-2
TGTGCCAGCAGCCGTGAACAGGGGCATGGCTACACCTTC
CASSREQGHGYTF
>TRBV9|-|TRBD1|TRBJ1-2
TGTGCCAGCAGCCCCCACCCGGGACAGGCCGCCGCTAACTATGGCTACACCTTC
CASSPHPGQAAANYGYTF
>TRBV30|-|-|TRBJ1-5
TGTGCCTGGAGTGTCGGCACGGATCAGCCCCAGCATTTT
CAWSVGTDQPQHF
>TRBV30|-|-|TRBJ2-3
TGTGCCGGTCTTTCGACAGATACGCAGTATTTT
CAGLSTDTQYF
>TRBV25-1|-|-|TRBJ1-1
TGTGCCAGCAGTGAACCAGGAGGGAACACTGAAGCTTTCTTT
CASSEPGGNTEAFF
>TRBV5-6|-|-|TRBJ1-6
TGTGCCAGCAGCTTGAGTTATAATTCACCCCTCCACTTT
CASSLSYNSPLHF
>TRBV7-2|-|TRBD2|TRBJ2-1
TGTGCCAGCAGCCGACTAGCGGCTTACAATGAGCAGTTCTTC
CASSRLAAYNEQFF
>TRBV7-8|-|-|TRBJ1-1
TGTGCCAGCAGCTCCGACCCTGTAACAACTGAAGCTTTCTTT
CASSSDPVTTEAFF
>TRBV30|once|-|TRBJ1-5
TGTGCCTGGAGTGTCAGGTCGACGTATAGCAATCAGCCCCAGCATTTT
CAWSVRSTYSNQPQHF
>TRBV19|-|TRBD1|TRBJ2-1
TGTGCCAGTAGTATCCCGGGACAGGGTTGGAATGAGCAGTTCTTC
CASSIPGQGWNEQFF
>TRBV27|once|-|TRBJ2-3
TGTGCCAGCAGTTTTTGGGGATATACGCAGTATTTT
CASSFWGYTQYF
>TRBV30|-|TRBD1|TRBJ2-7
TGTGCCTGGAGGACAGGGCCGACTTCCTACGAGCAGTACTTC
CAWRTGPTSYEQYF
>TRBV7-8|-|TRBD2|TRBJ2-1
TGTGCCAGCAGCTTCACTACTAGCGGAAACAATGAGCAGTTCTTC
CASSFTTSGNNEQFF